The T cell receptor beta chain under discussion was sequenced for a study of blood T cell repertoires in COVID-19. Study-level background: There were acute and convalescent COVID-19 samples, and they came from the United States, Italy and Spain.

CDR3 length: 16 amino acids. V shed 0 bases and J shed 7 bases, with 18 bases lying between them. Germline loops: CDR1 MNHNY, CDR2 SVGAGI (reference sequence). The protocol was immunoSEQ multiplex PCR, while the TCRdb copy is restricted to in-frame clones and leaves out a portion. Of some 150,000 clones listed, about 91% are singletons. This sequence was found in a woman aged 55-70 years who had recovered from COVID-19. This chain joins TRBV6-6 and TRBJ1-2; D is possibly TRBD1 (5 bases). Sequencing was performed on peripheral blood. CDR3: CASSYSTPGGKGGYTF. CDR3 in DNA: TGTGCCAGCAGTTACTCCACACCGGGGGGAAAGGGTGGCTACACCTTC.